The 9 T cell receptor beta chains below all came from one sample that was sequenced in a study of blood T cell repertoires in COVID-19. TCRdb's copy holds only in-frame clones and misses some; the assay was immunoSEQ multiplex PCR. The sample yields over 350,000 clones, about 83% seen once. Source material: PBMCs or T cells enriched from blood (not recorded which). These receptors came from a woman aged 45-65 years who had recovered from COVID-19.

The V and J genes are TRBV27 and TRBJ1-5; TRBD1 might be the D (5 bases). There are 14 residues in the CDR3. With 5 bases removed from V and 5 bases from J, the gap between germline ends came to 13 bases. The germline V gene has CDR1 MNHEY and CDR2 SMNVEV (reference sequence). CDR3 amino acids: CASSPQGPDQPQHF. The CDR3 nucleotides are TGTGCCAGCAGTCCTCAGGGCCCCGATCAGCCCCAGCATTTT.

The chain links TRBV7-9 to TRBJ1-1; no clear D. This CDR3 comprises 13 residues. Germline CDR1 SEHNR, CDR2 FQNEAQ (reference sequence). Trimming cost V 3 bases and J 1 base, with 6 bases left between them. CDR3 protein: CASSFAGNTEAFF. The CDR3 nucleotides are TGTGCCAGCAGCTTCGCCGGGAACACTGAAGCTTTCTTT.

The chain carries TRBV7-8 and TRBJ2-5, with 11 bases fitting TRBD1. CDR1 is SGHVS, CDR2 FQNEAQ, per germline. This CDR3 is built from 15 residues. V lost 4 bases and J lost 4; bases outside the gene matches: 5. CDR3 DNA: TGTGCCAGCAGCTCCGGGACAGGGGGGTTAGAGACCCAGTACTTC. Amino acid sequence: CASSSGTGGLETQYF.

Only one count was recorded for this clone. The chain links TRBV5-4 to TRBJ2-1; D might be TRBD1 (5 bases). The CDR3 covers 14 residues. The V end was cut by 6 bases, the J end by 6 bases, with 16 bases between. Germline V gives CDR1 SGHNT, CDR2 YYREEE (reference sequence). CDR3 sequence reads: CASTPGLASNEQFF. The CDR3 DNA sequence: TGTGCCAGCACCCCAGGGTTGGCTAGCAATGAGCAGTTCTTC.

Only one count was recorded for this clone. The chain carries TRBV6-1 and TRBJ2-1; 7 nucleotides align to TRBD1. V shed 0 bases, J shed 3 bases, and the junction held 8 bases outside the gene matches. Germline V gene data show CDR1 as MNHNS and CDR2 as SASEGT. The CDR3 contains 17 residues. In DNA form, the CDR3 reads TGTGCCAGCAGTGAAGCAGGGGGCAGGGGAAGCTACAATGAGCAGTTCTTC. Translating it yields CASSEAGGRGSYNEQFF.

This clone was seen a single time. The genes are TRBV5-4 and TRBJ2-5, with TRBD2 matching over 7 bases. The V gene end was trimmed by 7 bases and the J gene end by 1 base; junction bases not matched to a gene: 13. This CDR3 contains 16 residues. Per the germline V gene, CDR1 is SGHNT and CDR2 is YYREEE (reference sequence). CDR3 sequence: CASGGGTAGFQETQYF. DNA of the CDR3: TGTGCCAGCGGCGGCGGCACAGCGGGGTTCCAAGAGACCCAGTACTTC.

This clone was seen a single time. V gene TRBV28 combines with J gene TRBJ2-7; weak D call: TRBD1 (6 bases). Between the trimmed V and J ends, which lost 5 bases and 2 bases, there was a span of 16 bases. Germline CDR1 is MDHEN and CDR2 is SYDVKM. This CDR3 comprises 15 residues. CDR3 sequence: CASSIPRGPAYEQYF. CDR3 nucleotide sequence: TGTGCCAGCAGTATCCCCAGGGGCCCCGCCTACGAGCAGTACTTC.

The rearrangement uses TRBV11-2 and TRBJ2-7; 9 positions match TRBD2. The length of the CDR3 is 16 residues. Trimming cost V 5 bases and J 0 bases; bases outside gene matches: 8. Germline V CDR1 and CDR2: SGHAT, FQNNGV. The CDR3 sequence: CASSPLTSGASYEQYF. CDR3 DNA sequence: TGTGCCAGCAGCCCTCTGACTAGCGGAGCCTCCTACGAGCAGTACTTC.

The rearrangement joins TRBV11-2 to TRBJ1-1; D unclear. The CDR3 consists of 12 residues. Germline V gives CDR1 SGHAT, CDR2 FQNNGV. Trimming took 5 bases from V and 8 from J, leaving 12 bases between them. The CDR3 nucleotides read TGTGCCAGCAGCCGGAGTAGAGTAGAAGCTTTCTTT. Its protein product is CASSRSRVEAFF. Based on the CDR3 plus reference TRBV11-2 and TRBJ1-1, the full variable domain is EAGVAQSPRYKIIEKRQSVAFWCNPISGHATLYWYQQILGQGPKLLIQFQNNGVVDDSQLPKDRFSAERLKGVDSTLKIQPAKLEDSAVYLCASSRSRVEAFFGQGTRLTVV.